The TCR beta chain described here comes from a study of blood T cells in healthy people across ages. Primed by a sample-barcoded 5' primer and a J-beta primer mix, a second PCR proceeded for about 6 to 12 cycles. TCRdb redid the calling of the 5' RACE reads with MiXCR, one entry per CDR3 protein. The sample yields about 690,000 distinct CDR3 sequences, approximately 40% seen once. CDR1 LGHNA and CDR2 YNFKEQ come from the germline V gene. Trimming took off 2 bases at V and 5 bases at J, with 12 bases between the two ends. The CDR3 is 14 amino acids. This receptor was taken from an elderly man in good health. This rearrangement joins TRBV4-2 to TRBJ2-5; TRBD1 or TRBD2 may be the D gene (6 bases each). The specimen was blood. The CDR3 bases are TGTGCCAGCAGCCAACCGGGGGCGGAGGAGACCCAGTACTTC. Its translation is CASSQPGAEETQYF.